Reported below is one T cell receptor beta chain. Its antigen is undetermined. The sample originates from a study of T cell repertoires in cytomegalovirus infection. Study-wide context: Public TCR beta signature analysis indicated the presence of both CMV infection and matching HLA type.

MiXCR was run by TCRdb on the reads, yielding one entry per CDR3 protein. The data hold roughly 800,000 distinct CDR3 sequences, with about 28% observed a single time. The sequence derives from a human donor in good health (CMV status not recorded). Some clones in this sample may be carry-over from other donors' samples. Sequenced here: cultured CD8+ T cells from PBMCs, sampled from culture after CMV antigen stimulation.

CDR3 nucleotides: TGTGCCAGCAGTTACTCGATGGCATTTAGGGCCACCGGGGAGCTGTTTTTT. It is translated as CASSYSMAFRATGELFF. The chain combines TRBV6-5 with TRBJ2-2; D ambiguous. Germline V gives CDR1 MNHEY, CDR2 SVGAGI. V shed 0 bases and J shed 4 bases, with 15 bases lying between them. CDR3 size: 17 residues.